The 13 T cell receptor beta chains below come from one sample, sequenced in a study of technical replicates of blood from a few donors. Libraries were prepared by immunoSEQ multiplex PCR; TCRdb keeps only in-frame clonotypes and omits some of them. The sample holds approximately 80,000 clones, roughly 98% seen once. The sample comprised T cells isolated from PBMCs. The receptor source for this set is a human donor in good health.

The chain has TRBV5-4 and TRBJ2-7; 8 bases align to TRBD1. CDR3 length: 13 amino acids. Trimming removed 6 bases from V and 1 base from J; junction bases left unmatched: 3. Germline loops: CDR1 SGHNT, CDR2 YYREEE (reference sequence). The CDR3 nucleotides are TGTGCCAGCACCCAGGGGGCTTCCTACGAGCAGTACTTC. As protein: CASTQGASYEQYF.

The V gene is TRBV5-4, the J gene TRBJ2-1; D remains unclear. V was trimmed by 0 bases and J by 7 bases, leaving 5 bases between them. The CDR3 runs to 12 residues. Per germline, CDR1 SGHNT and CDR2 YYREEE (reference sequence). CDR3 in DNA: TGTGCCAGCAGCTTGGTGACTAATGAGCAGTTCTTC. It codes for CASSLVTNEQFF.

This chain connects TRBV27 to TRBJ2-3, with TRBD1 matching over 7 bases. With V trimmed by 7 bases and J by 4 bases, 5 bases remained unmatched. CDR1 is MNHEY, CDR2 SMNVEV, per germline (reference sequence). The CDR3 is made up of 13 amino acids. CDR3 DNA: TGTGCCAGCAAGAGGGACAGTTCAGATACGCAGTATTTT. Its translation is CASKRDSSDTQYF.

The chain is built from TRBV28 and TRBJ1-5; D is unclear. V lost 4 bases, J lost 3 bases, and 7 bases lay in between. This CDR3 is built from 13 residues. The germline V gene encodes CDR1 MDHEN and CDR2 SYDVKM. The CDR3 nucleotides are TGTGCCAGCAGTTATAAGCCCAATCAGCCCCAGCATTTT. Its translation: CASSYKPNQPQHF.

This clone occurred once. V gene TRBV28 combines with J gene TRBJ2-5; 7 bases are a match to TRBD1. This CDR3 contains 16 residues. J lost 1 base, V lost 6 bases, and 11 bases had no gene match. The V gene's germline CDR1 is MDHEN and CDR2 SYDVKM. The CDR3 DNA follows: TGTGCCAGCAGCCTTTATCTAGGACAGGTCCAAGAGACCCAGTACTTC. It encodes CASSLYLGQVQETQYF.

This chain uses TRBV6-1 with TRBJ2-1; 8 positions agree with TRBD2. The CDR3 is 13 residues long. After removal of 7 bases from V and 4 bases from J, the junction contained 3 bases not matched to a gene. CDR1 and CDR2 from the germline V gene are MNHNS and SASEGT. The DNA for the CDR3 is TGTGCCAGCAAGCTAGCGGGTTACAATGAGCAGTTCTTC. Protein: CASKLAGYNEQFF.

V usage is TRBV2 and J usage is TRBJ2-7; 9 bases align to TRBD1. The germline V gene has CDR1 SNHLY and CDR2 FYNNEI. With 5 bases clipped from V and 3 bases from J, the junction kept 5 bases outside the gene matches. CDR3 length: 14 residues. In nucleotides, the CDR3 is TGTGCCAGCAGTCAACAGGGGGCCGGCTACGAGCAGTACTTC. This encodes CASSQQGAGYEQYF.

CDR3 sequence reads: CASSVGLTTEAFF. The CDR3 DNA follows: TGTGCCAGCAGTGTTGGCCTTACCACTGAAGCTTTCTTT. The V and J genes are TRBV2 and TRBJ1-1; D is uncertain. The V gene lost 4 bases and the J gene lost 4 bases, with 10 bases spanning the gap. CDR1 is SNHLY, CDR2 FYNNEI, per germline. This CDR3 has 13 residues.

This chain connects TRBV10-1 to TRBJ2-3; tentative D call: TRBD2 (6 bases). This CDR3 has 13 residues. Germline CDR1 reads WNHNN; CDR2 reads SYGVQD (reference sequence). Between the trimmed V and J ends, which lost 8 bases and 4 bases, there was a span of 13 bases. CDR3 amino acids: CASHDGGADTQYF. CDR3 sequence (DNA): TGCGCCAGCCACGACGGAGGGGCAGATACGCAGTATTTT.

V is TRBV7-9 and J is TRBJ2-7; 7 bases are shared with TRBD1. Looked up from germline, CDR1 is SEHNR and CDR2 is FQNEAQ (reference sequence). J gave up 1 base and V 1 base, and 4 bases lay outside the gene matches. There are 15 residues in the CDR3. In DNA form, the CDR3 reads TGTGCCAGCAGCTTAGAATGGGACAGTTCCTACGAGCAGTACTTC. Translating gives CASSLEWDSSYEQYF.

The chain combines TRBV28 with TRBJ2-5, with D possibly matching TRBD2 (5 bases). V lost 7 bases and J lost 2, with 14 bases in between. Germline V gene sequence: CDR1 MDHEN, CDR2 SYDVKM. The CDR3 extends over 14 amino acids. The CDR3 spells CASTEGAPQETQYF. The CDR3 DNA follows: TGTGCCAGCACCGAGGGAGCGCCTCAAGAGACCCAGTACTTC.

The V call is TRBV9, the J call TRBJ1-4; D gene uncertain. The CDR3 contains 15 residues. Germline V gene sequence: CDR1 SGDLS, CDR2 YYNGEE. V lost 3 bases and J lost 7, with 16 bases in between. CDR3 sequence reads: CASSEKYPNGEKLFF. As DNA, the CDR3 is TGTGCCAGCAGCGAGAAGTACCCGAACGGTGAAAAACTGTTTTTT.

This clone was detected once. The chain links TRBV7-2 to TRBJ2-3; 10 nucleotides agree with TRBD2. Germline V gene data show CDR1 as SGHTA and CDR2 as FQGNSA. The CDR3 is made up of 15 amino acids. The ends lost 5 bases at V and 7 bases at J; junction bases unmatched: 9. Written as DNA, the CDR3 is TGTGCCAGCAGCGAATCTAGCGGGAGCGGTAATACGCAGTATTTT. Residues: CASSESSGSGNTQYF.